A selection of T cell receptor beta chains follows, all from one sample in a study of blood T cell repertoires in COVID-19. Some clones are missing from TCRdb's copy, which holds only in-frame ones; the method was immunoSEQ multiplex PCR. The sample holds around 430,000 clones, more than 70% seen once. Sequencing was carried out using peripheral blood. The source of these receptors is a woman between 45 and 65 years old with COVID-19, enrolled during active disease. Each CDR3 is given with its conserved first and last residue.

cdr3_aa	v_call	j_call
CSAPEQGRQYF	TRBV20-1	TRBJ2-7
CASSFVTGRDTQYF	TRBV11-2	TRBJ2-3
CAWTPGQGAAEAFF	TRBV30	TRBJ1-1
CAISGGTSSADTQYF	TRBV10-3	TRBJ2-3
CATGPGTGDTEAFF	TRBV2	TRBJ1-1
CASSFFTGSFNYGYTF	TRBV7-2	TRBJ1-2
CSASRQGASKQPQHF	TRBV20-1	TRBJ1-5
CASRSPQNTGELFF	TRBV7-2	TRBJ2-2
CASSFLTDGYTF	TRBV3-1/TRBV3-2	TRBJ1-2
CASSYSGRSSRKEQFF	TRBV6-5	TRBJ2-1
CASSGTGGDSPLHF	TRBV19	TRBJ1-6
CASSLSGWGGRYEQYF	TRBV27	TRBJ2-7
CASSPSGGAPSSYNEQFF	TRBV7-7	TRBJ2-1
CASSLFGEAEAFF	TRBV5-1	TRBJ1-1
CASSYPTEENEQFF	TRBV6-6	TRBJ2-1
CASSHRDRGNWLGNTIYF	TRBV3-1/TRBV3-2	TRBJ1-3
CASSQGQWEKLFF	TRBV9	TRBJ1-4
CASSDAGLEQYF	TRBV6-4	TRBJ2-7
CASSLAAGPPYNEQFF	TRBV27	TRBJ2-1
CASTKQGPHGYTF	TRBV12-3/TRBV12-4	TRBJ1-2
CASSLTGGAYNEQFF	TRBV5-1	TRBJ2-1
CASTLEGSTEAFF	TRBV5-1	TRBJ1-1
CSVGQTGARGEQYF	TRBV29-1	TRBJ2-7
CASSSYSGGATDTQYF	TRBV5-4	TRBJ2-3
CASSLASNYGYTF	TRBV5-6	TRBJ1-2
CASSGTGSYEQYF	TRBV2	TRBJ2-7
CASSGGGRGDNQPQHF	TRBV10-1	TRBJ1-5
CASSYSKLAGGANVLTF	TRBV6-2/TRBV6-3	TRBJ2-6
CASGPHGERTGANVLTF	TRBV27	TRBJ2-6
CASFDRGQETQYF	TRBV10-1	TRBJ2-5
CASSPRRGQGATEAFF	TRBV27	TRBJ1-1
CASRAVNEKLFF	TRBV19	TRBJ1-4
CASSLGGPGQGSYNEQFF	TRBV7-6	TRBJ2-1
CATSDQKTGDTEAFF	TRBV24-1	TRBJ1-1
CASSERGQGVFATNEKLFF	TRBV2	TRBJ1-4
CASSLLPRDSQQYF	TRBV27	TRBJ2-7
CASSSTGQETQYF	TRBV7-2	TRBJ2-5
CARTHLGTGRYQPQHF	TRBV27	TRBJ1-5
CASSVFPTGTGGTGELFF	TRBV6-1	TRBJ2-2
CASSLQGTDTQYF	TRBV5-4	TRBJ2-3
CASSFSGTLLSYEQYF	TRBV13	TRBJ2-7
CASSLGAEVTGELFF	TRBV5-1	TRBJ2-2
CASSQDIRGALDDTQYF	TRBV4-1	TRBJ2-3